The clone carrying this T cell receptor beta chain was counted a few times. Antigen: not known. V lost 1 base to trimming and J lost 6 bases, with 7 bases between them. Germline values: CDR1 SGHTA, CDR2 FQGNSA. The CDR3 consists of 12 residues. TCRdb's copy holds only in-frame clones and misses some; the assay was immunoSEQ multiplex PCR. The table shows some 5,100 clones, with about two thirds occurring only once. The data were taken from a study of immune evolution from preneoplasia to lung adenocarcinoma. Study observations and caveats: From normal lung to invasive adenocarcinoma, top clone frequencies appeared to decrease. Clonality was highest in normal lung, lower in later-stage lesions apparently.

Resections took place in Japan or China from about 2014 to 2018. H&E slides confirmed each diagnosis, reviewed by two pathologists independently. Material for sequencing was FFPE adjacent normal lung tissue. The chain uses TRBV7-2 and TRBJ2-7; D gene uncertain. The sequence was obtained from an older person with lung adenocarcinoma. The CDR3 loop is CASSLEVGEQYF. The DNA for the CDR3 is TGTGCCAGCAGCTTAGAGGTGGGCGAGCAGTACTTC.